The following is a T cell receptor (beta chain) sequence with its context. Methods used by the authors: Reference gene primers were amplified, and this amplification served to estimate nucleated cell counts. Some clones are missing from TCRdb's copy, which holds only in-frame ones; the method was immunoSEQ multiplex PCR. D and trimming were read from the DNA, whereas the V and J calls and clone size are those reported in that table. This repertoire shows 100,000 to 130,000 clones, approximately 85% found once; its top ten account for 2.4%. These data originate in a study of blood T cell repertoires in COVID-19. Study details: The cDNA or gDNA used as material had been derived from T cells, B-cell-depleted T cells, or PBMCs.

From germline, CDR1 is GTSNPN and CDR2 SVGIG (reference sequence). The CDR3 has 17 residues. The sequence derives from a human donor in a cohort sampled during active COVID-19. The V gene is TRBV30, the J gene TRBJ2-6; perhaps TRBD1 as D (7 bases). The sequencing input was peripheral blood. The CDR3 here is CARERAGGSSGANVLTF. In DNA form, the CDR3 reads TGTGCTCGGGAGAGGGCAGGGGGGAGCTCTGGGGCCAACGTCCTGACTTTC.